Listed below are T cell receptor beta chains from one sample, sequenced in a study of cytomegalovirus exposure and HLA in healthy donors. TCRdb's table, derived via immunoSEQ multiplex PCR, lists solely in-frame clones and lacks some. The sample spans about 200,000 clones; the ten largest clones claim roughly 0.7%. The specimen was PBMCs. The receptors were sampled from a boy between 10 and 17 years old in good health and CMV-seronegative. Each CDR3 is given with its conserved first and last residue. Fields, in order: D gene, J gene, V gene, CDR3 DNA, CDR3 protein. D genes are given only for firm matches.

>TRBD2|TRBJ2-7|TRBV7-6
TGTGCCAGCAGCTCTCCGGGACTAGCGATCTCCTACGAGCAGTACTTC
CASSSPGLAISYEQYF
>TRBD1|TRBJ1-1|TRBV19
TGTGCCAGTACGGACAGGGAGAACACTGAAGCTTTCTTT
CASTDRENTEAFF
>-|TRBJ1-1|TRBV19
TGTGCCAGTACAGTTCGGGGGTTTACTGAAGCTTTCTTT
CASTVRGFTEAFF
>TRBD1|TRBJ2-7|TRBV28
TGTGCCAGCAGTTCCGGGACAGCATACTCCTACGAGCAGTACTTC
CASSSGTAYSYEQYF
>-|TRBJ2-3|TRBV6-5
TGTGCCAGCAGTTACTCCAGTCTCCCAGATACGCAGTATTTT
CASSYSSLPDTQYF
>-|TRBJ2-1|TRBV5-5
TGTGCCAGCAGCCCGTACAATGAGCAGTTCTTC
CASSPYNEQFF
>TRBD2|TRBJ2-3|TRBV19
TGTGCCAGTAGTAGGTTAGCGGGGGCAGAAGATACGCAGTATTTT
CASSRLAGAEDTQYF
>TRBD1|TRBJ2-5|TRBV5-1
TGCGCCAGCAGCTCAAGGGGGCTCCAAGAGACCCAGTACTTC
CASSSRGLQETQYF
>-|TRBJ1-1|TRBV1
TGCACCAGCAGCCAAGATTTGAGAAAACGAGAGAACACTGAAGCTTTCTTT
CTSSQDLRKRENTEAFF
>TRBD1|TRBJ1-1|TRBV11-2
TGTGCCAGCAGCTTACAGGGGGCGAACACTGAAGCTTTCTTT
CASSLQGANTEAFF
>TRBD2|TRBJ2-1|TRBV7-2
TGTGCCAGCAGCTTAGTATACGGACTAGGATTGGGTGAGCAGTTCTTC
CASSLVYGLGLGEQFF
>TRBD1|TRBJ1-2|TRBV15
TGTGCCACCAGCAGGCGGGTAACAGGGGCCGATGGCTACACCTTC
CATSRRVTGADGYTF
>-|TRBJ2-7|TRBV11-1
TGTGCCAGCAGCCCCAATCAACCGGGGCAGTACTTC
CASSPNQPGQYF
>-|TRBJ1-5|TRBV28
TGTGCCAGCAGCCGAGCGGGGGGCGGCCGGCCCCAGCATTTT
CASSRAGGGRPQHF
>-|TRBJ1-3|TRBV7-8
TGTGCCAGCAGCGCTACAGGGACGGGAAACACCATATATTTT
CASSATGTGNTIYF
>TRBD1|TRBJ1-2|TRBV5-1
TGCGCCAGCAGCTTGGGGGCAGGGGGCGAGAATGGCTACACCTTC
CASSLGAGGENGYTF
>-|TRBJ2-7|TRBV27
TGTGCCAGCAGTTTGTCTGACAGGCACGAGCAGTACTTC
CASSLSDRHEQYF
>-|TRBJ2-7|TRBV10-2
TGCGCCAGCAGTGATCCATCCTACGAGCAGTACTTC
CASSDPSYEQYF
>-|TRBJ1-6|TRBV5-4
TGTGCCAGCAGCTTCAGTCTTAATTCACCCCTCCACTTT
CASSFSLNSPLHF